Below, 3 T cell receptor beta chains from the same sample are listed, as sequenced in a study of shared clonotypes between healthy human individuals. The protocol was immunoSEQ multiplex PCR, while the TCRdb copy is restricted to in-frame clones and leaves out a portion. This table has roughly 2.5 million clones, around 90% appearing once. The sequenced sample was naive CD4+ T cells sorted from blood. Documented subset: CD45RA+ positively selected. The receptors derive from a man aged 18 to 35 in good health.

The V call is TRBV9, the J call TRBJ2-7; 11 bases are a match to TRBD2. Germline V gene lookup returns CDR1 SGDLS and CDR2 YYNGEE. The CDR3 covers 15 residues. The junction had 2 bases not matched to a gene; V was cut back by 3 bases and J by 0 bases. The CDR3 DNA follows: TGTGCCAGCAGCGGGGGACTAGCGGACTCCTACGAGCAGTACTTC. It is translated as CASSGGLADSYEQYF.

The rearrangement uses TRBV7-3 and TRBJ2-1, with 8 bases identical to TRBD2. Germline V gives CDR1 SGHTA, CDR2 FQGTGA. Trimming cost V 6 bases and J 5 bases; bases outside gene matches: 6. The CDR3 sequence is 14 residues long. Here the CDR3 reads CASSPGLANNEQFF. The CDR3 DNA sequence: TGTGCCAGCAGTCCTGGACTAGCCAACAATGAGCAGTTCTTC.

The V call is TRBV7-2, the J call TRBJ1-5; D ambiguous. This CDR3 contains 12 residues. CDR1 is SGHTA and CDR2 is FQGNSA in the germline V gene. Trimming took 5 bases from V and 4 from J, leaving 6 bases between them. CDR3 region: CASSVENQPQHF. In DNA, the CDR3 is TGTGCCAGCAGCGTGGAGAATCAGCCCCAGCATTTT.